This T cell receptor (beta chain) originates from a study of blood T cell repertoires in COVID-19. Whole-study context: Samples representing acute and convalescent COVID-19 were sourced from the United States, Italy and Spain. T cells, B-cell-depleted T cells, or PBMCs provided the cDNA or gDNA that served as material.

Original analysis: Reference gene primer amplification gave estimated nucleated cell counts. Generated by immunoSEQ multiplex PCR, the TCRdb table keeps only in-frame clones and is missing some. The V and J calls and clone size were taken over from that table, and D and trimming were inferred from the DNA. The sample yields tens of thousands of clones, under 85% seen once. Trimming took 6 bases from V and 0 from J, leaving 6 bases between them. The CDR3 runs 12 residues. CDR1 and CDR2 from the germline V gene are MNHEY and SVGAGI. The chain uses TRBV6-5 and TRBJ2-7; D gene unclear. This clonotype was sampled from a human donor in a cohort sampled during active COVID-19. The sequenced sample was peripheral blood. Here the CDR3 DNA reads TGTGCCAGCAGCGGTTTCTCCTACGAGCAGTACTTC. Translated: CASSGFSYEQYF.